Below, one TCR beta chain is given with its context. This sample was taken from a study of blood T cell repertoires in COVID-19. Study-wide context: PBMCs, B-cell-depleted T cells, or T cells provided the cDNA or gDNA that made up the material.

CDR1 and CDR2 (germline): KGHSH, LQKENI. This CDR3 is built from 16 residues. V was clipped by 3 bases and J by 5 bases; unmatched bases: 10. Per the study methods: Nucleated cell number was recorded as an estimate derived from reference gene primer amplification. Libraries were prepared by immunoSEQ multiplex PCR; TCRdb keeps only in-frame clonotypes and omits some of them. V and J calls and clone size are copied from that table; D and trimming were computed from the DNA. The sample lists fewer than 300,000 clones, approximately 85% seen once, with approximately 5% in the top ten. This clonotype was sampled from a man in his fifties or sixties with active or convalescent COVID-19. This chain joins TRBV18 and TRBJ2-5; TRBD1 matches at 9 bases. Material for sequencing was peripheral blood. This chain's CDR3 is CASSPGQGSIKETQYF. DNA of the CDR3: TGTGCCAGCTCACCCGGACAGGGGTCGATTAAGGAGACCCAGTACTTC.